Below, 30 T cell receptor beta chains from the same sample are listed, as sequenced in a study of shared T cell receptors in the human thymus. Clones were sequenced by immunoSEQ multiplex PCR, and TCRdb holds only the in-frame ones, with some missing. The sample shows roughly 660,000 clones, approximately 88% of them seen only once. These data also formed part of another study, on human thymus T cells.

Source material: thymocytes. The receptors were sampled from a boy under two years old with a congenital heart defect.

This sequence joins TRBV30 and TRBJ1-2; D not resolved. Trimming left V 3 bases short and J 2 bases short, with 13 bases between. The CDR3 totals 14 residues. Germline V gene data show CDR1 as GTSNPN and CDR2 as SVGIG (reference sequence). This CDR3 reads CAWSRGGRNYGYTF. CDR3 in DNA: TGTGCCTGGAGCCGTGGAGGAAGGAACTATGGCTACACCTTC.

The CDR3 nucleotides are TGCGCCAGCAGCTTGTTCCCCCGACGGGACAGGGGGCTGGGGACCCAGTACTTC. Translated: CASSLFPRRDRGLGTQYF. The J gene is TRBJ2-5, the V gene TRBV5-1; TRBD1 aligns across 12 bases. CDR1 is SGHRS, CDR2 YFSETQ, per germline. Trimming at V came to 1 base and at J to 7 bases, leaving 14 bases not matched to a gene. The CDR3 has 18 amino acids.

CDR3: CAWRRGHGRVFF. The DNA for the CDR3 is TGTGCCTGGAGGAGGGGACACGGACGAGTGTTTTTT. The gene calls are TRBV30 and TRBJ2-2, with D possibly being TRBD1 (6 bases). Germline loops: CDR1 GTSNPN, CDR2 SVGIG (reference sequence). V was cut by 3 bases and J by 15 bases, with 17 bases left in between. The CDR3 is 12 residues long.

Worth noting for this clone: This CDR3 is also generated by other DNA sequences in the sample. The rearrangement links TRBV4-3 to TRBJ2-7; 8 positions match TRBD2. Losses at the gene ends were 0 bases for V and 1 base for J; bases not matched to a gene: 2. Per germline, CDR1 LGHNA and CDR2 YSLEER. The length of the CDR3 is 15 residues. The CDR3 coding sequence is TGCGCCAGCAGCCAAGATTTAGCGGGATCCTACGAGCAGTACTTC. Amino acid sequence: CASSQDLAGSYEQYF.

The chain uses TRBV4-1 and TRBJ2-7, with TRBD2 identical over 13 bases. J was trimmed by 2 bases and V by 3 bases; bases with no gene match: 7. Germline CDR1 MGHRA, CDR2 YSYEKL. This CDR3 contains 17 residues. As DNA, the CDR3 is TGCGCCAGCAGCCAGGGGCCACTAGCGGGAGGGCCCTACGAGCAGTACTTC. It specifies CASSQGPLAGGPYEQYF.

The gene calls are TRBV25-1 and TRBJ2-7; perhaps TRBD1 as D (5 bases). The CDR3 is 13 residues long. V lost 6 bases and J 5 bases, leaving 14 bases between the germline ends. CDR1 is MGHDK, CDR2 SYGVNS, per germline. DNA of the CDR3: TGTGCCAGCAGAACACCAGGGATCGACGAGCAGTACTTC. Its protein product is CASRTPGIDEQYF.

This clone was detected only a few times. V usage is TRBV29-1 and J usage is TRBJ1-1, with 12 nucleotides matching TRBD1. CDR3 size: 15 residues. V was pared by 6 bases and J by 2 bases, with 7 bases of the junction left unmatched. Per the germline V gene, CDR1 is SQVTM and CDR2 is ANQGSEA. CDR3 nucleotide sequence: TGCAGCGTCCGGGACAGGGGGCCTCCTAACACTGAAGCTTTCTTT. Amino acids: CSVRDRGPPNTEAFF.

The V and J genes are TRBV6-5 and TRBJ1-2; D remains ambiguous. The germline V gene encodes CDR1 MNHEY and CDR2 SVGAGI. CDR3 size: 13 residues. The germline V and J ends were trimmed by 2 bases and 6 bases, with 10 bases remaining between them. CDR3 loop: CASSYKEGDGYTF. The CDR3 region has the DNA TGTGCCAGCAGTTACAAGGAGGGTGATGGCTACACCTTC.

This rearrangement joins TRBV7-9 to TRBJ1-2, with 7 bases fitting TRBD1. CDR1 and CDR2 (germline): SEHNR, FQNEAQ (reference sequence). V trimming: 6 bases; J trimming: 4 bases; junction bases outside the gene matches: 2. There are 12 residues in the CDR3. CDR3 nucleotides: TGTGCCAGCAGAAGGGACAGCTATGGCTACACCTTC. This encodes CASRRDSYGYTF.

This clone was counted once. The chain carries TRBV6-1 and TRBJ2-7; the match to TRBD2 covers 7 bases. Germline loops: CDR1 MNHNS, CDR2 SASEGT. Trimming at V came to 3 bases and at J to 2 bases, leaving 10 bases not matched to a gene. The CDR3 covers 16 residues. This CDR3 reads CASSDPRGGWAYEQYF. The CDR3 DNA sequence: TGTGCCAGCAGTGACCCCCGGGGAGGGTGGGCCTACGAGCAGTACTTC.

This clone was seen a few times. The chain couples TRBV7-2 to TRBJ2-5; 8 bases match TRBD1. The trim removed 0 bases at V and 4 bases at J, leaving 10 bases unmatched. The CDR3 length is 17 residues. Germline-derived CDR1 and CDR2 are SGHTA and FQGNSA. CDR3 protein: CASSLAGRQGAIETQYF. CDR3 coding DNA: TGTGCCAGCAGCTTAGCGGGTCGGCAGGGGGCGATAGAGACCCAGTACTTC.

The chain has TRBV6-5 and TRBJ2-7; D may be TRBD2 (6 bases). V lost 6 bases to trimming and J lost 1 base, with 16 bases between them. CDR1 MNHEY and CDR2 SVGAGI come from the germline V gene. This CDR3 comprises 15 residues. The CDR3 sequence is CASRRGAGPSYEQYF. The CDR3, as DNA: TGTGCCAGCAGACGAGGCGCGGGGCCTTCCTACGAGCAGTACTTC.

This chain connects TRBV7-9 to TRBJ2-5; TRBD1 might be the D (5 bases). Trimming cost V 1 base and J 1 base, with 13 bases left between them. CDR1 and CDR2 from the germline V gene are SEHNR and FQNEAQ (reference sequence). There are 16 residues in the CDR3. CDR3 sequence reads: CASSLGEGHFQETQYF. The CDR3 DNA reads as TGTGCCAGCAGCTTAGGAGAAGGACACTTCCAAGAGACCCAGTACTTC.

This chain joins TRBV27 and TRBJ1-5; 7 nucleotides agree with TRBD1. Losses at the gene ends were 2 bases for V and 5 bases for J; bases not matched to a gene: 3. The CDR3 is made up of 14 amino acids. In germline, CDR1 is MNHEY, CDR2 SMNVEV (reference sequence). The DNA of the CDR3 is TGTGCCAGCAGTTTACGGGGGACAGATCAGCCCCAGCATTTT. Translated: CASSLRGTDQPQHF.

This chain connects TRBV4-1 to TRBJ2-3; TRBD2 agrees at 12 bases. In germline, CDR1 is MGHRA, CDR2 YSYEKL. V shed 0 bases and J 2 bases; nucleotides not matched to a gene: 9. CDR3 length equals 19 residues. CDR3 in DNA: TGCGCCAGCAGCCAAGAACCACGACTAGCGGGAGTACCCACAGATACGCAGTATTTT. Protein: CASSQEPRLAGVPTDTQYF.

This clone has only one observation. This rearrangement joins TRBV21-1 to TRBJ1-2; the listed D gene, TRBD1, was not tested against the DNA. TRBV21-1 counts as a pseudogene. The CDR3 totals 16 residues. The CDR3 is CASSKKRWGTDYGYTF. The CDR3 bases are TGTGCCAGCAGCAAAAAAAGATGGGGGACAGACTATGGCTACACCTTC.

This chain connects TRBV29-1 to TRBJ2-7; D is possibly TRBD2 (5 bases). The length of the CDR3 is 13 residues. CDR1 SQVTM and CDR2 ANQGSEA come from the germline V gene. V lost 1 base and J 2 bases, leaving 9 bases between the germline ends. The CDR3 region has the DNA TGCAGCGTTGAAGTCAGCGGACCCTACGAGCAGTACTTC. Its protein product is CSVEVSGPYEQYF.

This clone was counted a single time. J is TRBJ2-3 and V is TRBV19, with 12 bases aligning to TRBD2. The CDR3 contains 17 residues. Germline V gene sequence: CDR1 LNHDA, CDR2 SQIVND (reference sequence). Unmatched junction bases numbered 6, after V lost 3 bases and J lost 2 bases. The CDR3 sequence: CASSMTSGRGDTDTQYF. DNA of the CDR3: TGTGCCAGTAGTATGACTAGCGGGAGAGGGGACACAGATACGCAGTATTTT.

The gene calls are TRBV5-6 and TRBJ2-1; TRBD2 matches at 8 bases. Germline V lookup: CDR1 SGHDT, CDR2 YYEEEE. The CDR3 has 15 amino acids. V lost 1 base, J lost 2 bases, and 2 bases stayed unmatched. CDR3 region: CASSLSGSPYNEQFF. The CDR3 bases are TGTGCCAGCAGCTTGAGCGGGAGTCCCTACAATGAGCAGTTCTTC.

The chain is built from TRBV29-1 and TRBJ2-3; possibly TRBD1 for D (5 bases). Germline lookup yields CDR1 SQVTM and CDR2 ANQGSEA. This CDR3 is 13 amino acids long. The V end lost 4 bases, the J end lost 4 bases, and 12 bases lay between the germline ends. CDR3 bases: TGCAGCGTTGTGGGCCCGACAGCAGATACGCAGTATTTT. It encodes CSVVGPTADTQYF.

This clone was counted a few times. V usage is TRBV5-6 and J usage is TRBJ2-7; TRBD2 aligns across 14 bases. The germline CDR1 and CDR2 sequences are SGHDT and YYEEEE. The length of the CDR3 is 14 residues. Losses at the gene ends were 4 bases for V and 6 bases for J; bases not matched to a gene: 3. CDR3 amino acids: CASSRGLAGVEQYF. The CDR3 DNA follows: TGTGCCAGCAGCCGGGGACTAGCGGGAGTCGAGCAGTACTTC.

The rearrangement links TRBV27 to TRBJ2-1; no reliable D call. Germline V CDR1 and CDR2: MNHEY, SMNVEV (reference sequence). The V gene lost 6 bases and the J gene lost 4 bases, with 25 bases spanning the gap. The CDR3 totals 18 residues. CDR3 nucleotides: TGTGCCAGCAGCCCGAGGCGCCGGGTCCCTCATACATACAATGAGCAGTTCTTC. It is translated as CASSPRRRVPHTYNEQFF.

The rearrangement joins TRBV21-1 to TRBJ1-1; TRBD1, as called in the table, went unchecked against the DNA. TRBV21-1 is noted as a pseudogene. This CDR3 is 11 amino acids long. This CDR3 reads CASTPLNRAFF. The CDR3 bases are TGTGCCAGCACCCCCCTTAACAGGGCTTTCTTT.

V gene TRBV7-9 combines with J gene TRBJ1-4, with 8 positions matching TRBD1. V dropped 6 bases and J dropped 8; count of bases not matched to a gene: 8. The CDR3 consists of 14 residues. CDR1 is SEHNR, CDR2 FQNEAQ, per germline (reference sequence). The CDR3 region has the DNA TGTGCCAGCAGTTTCCAGGGGGCAAAGGAAAAACTGTTTTTT. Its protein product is CASSFQGAKEKLFF. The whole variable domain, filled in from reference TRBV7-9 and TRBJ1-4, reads DTGVSQNPRHKITKRGQNVTFRCDPISEHNRLYWYRQTLGQGPEFLTYFQNEAQLEKSRLLSDRFSAERPKGSFSTLEIQRTEQGDSAMYLCASSFQGAKEKLFFGSGTQLSVL.

CDR3 residues: CASSFRAGGPVETQYF. CDR3 in DNA: TGTGCCAGCAGCTTTCGAGCGGGAGGGCCCGTTGAGACCCAGTACTTC. The chain employs TRBV5-6 and TRBJ2-5; 10 bases line up with TRBD2. Germline lookup yields CDR1 SGHDT and CDR2 YYEEEE. With V trimmed by 2 bases and J by 5 bases, 9 bases remained unmatched. The CDR3 covers 16 residues.

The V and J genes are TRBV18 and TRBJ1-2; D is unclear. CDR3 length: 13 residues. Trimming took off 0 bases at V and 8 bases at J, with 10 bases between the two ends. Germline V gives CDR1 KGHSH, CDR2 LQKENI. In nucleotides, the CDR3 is TGTGCCAGCTCACCACCGGCGGGGTGGGGCTACACCTTC. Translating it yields CASSPPAGWGYTF.

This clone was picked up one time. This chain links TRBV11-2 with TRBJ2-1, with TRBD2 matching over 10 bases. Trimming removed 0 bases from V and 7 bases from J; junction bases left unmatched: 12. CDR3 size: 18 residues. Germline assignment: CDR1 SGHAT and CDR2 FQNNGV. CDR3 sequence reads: CASSLDPEAGGPRNEQFF. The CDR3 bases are TGTGCCAGCAGCTTAGATCCCGAAGCGGGAGGGCCTAGGAATGAGCAGTTCTTC.

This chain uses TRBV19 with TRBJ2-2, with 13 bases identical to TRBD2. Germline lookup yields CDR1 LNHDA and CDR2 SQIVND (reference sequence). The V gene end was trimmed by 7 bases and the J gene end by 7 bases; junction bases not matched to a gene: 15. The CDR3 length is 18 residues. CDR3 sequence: CASTSRTSGGNCDGELFF. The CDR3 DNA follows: TGTGCCAGTACCTCCCGGACTAGCGGGGGAAATTGTGACGGGGAGCTGTTTTTT.

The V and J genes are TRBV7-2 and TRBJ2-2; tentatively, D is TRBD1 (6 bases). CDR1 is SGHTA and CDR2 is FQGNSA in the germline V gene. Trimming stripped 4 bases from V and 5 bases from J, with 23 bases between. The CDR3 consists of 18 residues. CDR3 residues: CASSSDIVQGRRTGELFF. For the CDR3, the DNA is TGTGCCAGCAGCTCCGATATCGTACAGGGACGGAGGACCGGGGAGCTGTTTTTT.

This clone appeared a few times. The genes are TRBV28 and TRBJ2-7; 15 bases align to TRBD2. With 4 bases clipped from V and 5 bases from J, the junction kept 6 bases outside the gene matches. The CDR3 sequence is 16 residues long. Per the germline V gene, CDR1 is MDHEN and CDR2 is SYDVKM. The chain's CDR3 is CASSSGTSGRYHEQYF. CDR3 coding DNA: TGTGCCAGCAGTTCGGGGACTAGCGGGAGGTACCACGAGCAGTACTTC.